The clone carrying this T cell receptor beta chain came up a few times. Its antigen is unidentified. The entry originates in a study of T cells after yellow fever vaccination. CDR3 length equals 11 residues. Germline CDR1 is DFQATT and CDR2 is SNEGSKA (reference sequence). V was clipped by 3 bases and J by 7 bases, with 6 bases between them. General study findings and limits: Only a small proportion of the clonotypes turned up in both the CD4 and the CD8 compartments, likely arising from convergent recombination.

Synthesis of TCR cDNA relied on 5'RACE template switching, which attached a universal primer site and UMIs. In TCRdb, the 5' RACE reads were re-called with MiXCR into one record per CDR3 protein. The sample holds 300,000 to 350,000 distinct CDR3 sequences, roughly 7.5% seen once. This chain links TRBV20-1 with TRBJ1-4; D gene uncertain. The TCR comes from a man younger than 30 who received the YFV17D yellow fever vaccine. Sequencing used PBMCs, obtained more than 35 days after the first yellow fever vaccination. The CDR3 loop is CSASLSEKLFF. The CDR3 DNA follows: TGCAGTGCTAGCCTGAGTGAAAAACTGTTTTTT.